Detailed here is one T cell receptor (beta chain). This entry belongs to a study of control samples from healthy donors and cancer patients. Trimming shortened V by 0 bases and J by 0 bases, and 5 bases separated the two germline ends. The CDR3 contains 14 residues. Germline values: CDR1 SGHTA, CDR2 FQGNSA. Assay used: immunoSEQ multiplex PCR; TCRdb lists only in-frame clones, some missing. Of some 89,000 clones in the sample, about 84% are singletons; the top ten hold approximately 2.1%. The chain uses TRBV7-2 and TRBJ1-2; no firm D call. Sequencing was done on a sample of blood. The sequence came from a woman between 40 and 55 years old in good health. In nucleotides, the CDR3 is TGTGCCAGCAGCTTAGCAAATACTAACTATGGCTACACCTTC. This translates into CASSLANTNYGYTF.